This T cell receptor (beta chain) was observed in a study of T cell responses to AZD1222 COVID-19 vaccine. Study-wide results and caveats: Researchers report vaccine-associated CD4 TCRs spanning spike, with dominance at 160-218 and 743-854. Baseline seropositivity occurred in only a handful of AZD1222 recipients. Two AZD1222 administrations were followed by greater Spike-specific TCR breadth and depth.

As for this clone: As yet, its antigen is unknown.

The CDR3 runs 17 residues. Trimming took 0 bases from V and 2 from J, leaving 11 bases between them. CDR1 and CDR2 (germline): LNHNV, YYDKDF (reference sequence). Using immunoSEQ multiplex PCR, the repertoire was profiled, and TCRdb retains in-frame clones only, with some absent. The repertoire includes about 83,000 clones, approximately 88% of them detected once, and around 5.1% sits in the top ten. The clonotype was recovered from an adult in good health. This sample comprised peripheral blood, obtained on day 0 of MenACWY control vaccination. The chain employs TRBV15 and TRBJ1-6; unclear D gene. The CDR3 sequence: CATSRDRGSAYNSPLHF. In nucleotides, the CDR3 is TGTGCCACCAGCAGAGATCGGGGTTCTGCCTATAATTCACCCCTCCACTTT.